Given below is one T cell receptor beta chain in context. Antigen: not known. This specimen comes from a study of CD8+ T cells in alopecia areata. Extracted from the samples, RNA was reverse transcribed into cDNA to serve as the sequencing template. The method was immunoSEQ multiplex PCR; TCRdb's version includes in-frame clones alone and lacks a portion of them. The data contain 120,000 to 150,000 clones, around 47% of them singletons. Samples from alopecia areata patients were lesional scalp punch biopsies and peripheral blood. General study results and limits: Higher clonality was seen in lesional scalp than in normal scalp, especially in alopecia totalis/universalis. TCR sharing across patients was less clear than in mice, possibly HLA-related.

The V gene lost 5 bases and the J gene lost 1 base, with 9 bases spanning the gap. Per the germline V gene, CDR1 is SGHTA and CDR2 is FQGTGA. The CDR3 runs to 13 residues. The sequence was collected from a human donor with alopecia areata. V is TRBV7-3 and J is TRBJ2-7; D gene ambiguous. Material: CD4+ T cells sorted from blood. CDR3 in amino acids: CASSTNRSYEQYF. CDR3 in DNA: TGTGCCAGCAGCACAAATAGGTCCTACGAGCAGTACTTC. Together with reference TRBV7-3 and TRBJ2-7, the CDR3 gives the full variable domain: GAGVSQTPSNKVTEKGKYVELRCDPISGHTALYWYRQSLGQGPEFLIYFQGTGAADDSGLPNDRFFAVRPEGSVSTLKIQRTERGDSAVYLCASSTNRSYEQYFGPGTRLTVT.